This T cell receptor beta chain was identified during a study of STAT5B mutations in CD4+ large granular lymphocyte leukemia. Study observations and caveats: TRBV06-family usage was enriched in top patient clones (8/27) versus controls (2/35).

In germline, CDR1 is SGHRS, CDR2 YFSETQ. The V gene lost 0 bases and the J gene lost 1 base, with 6 bases spanning the gap. The CDR3 length is 14 residues. Note on this clone: The antigen remains undetermined.

The survey-level immunoSEQ assay was used. Generated by immunoSEQ multiplex PCR, the TCRdb table keeps only in-frame clones and is missing some. The sample records around 24,000 clones, 74% being singletons. The TCR originated in a human donor in good health. The sequenced sample consisted of CD4+ T cells from blood buffy coats. This sequence joins TRBV5-1 and TRBJ2-3; D ambiguous. The CDR3 sequence: CASSLVRGTDTQYF. In DNA, the CDR3 is TGCGCCAGCAGCTTGGTCCGGGGCACAGATACGCAGTATTTT.